Below, one TCR beta chain is given with its context. Its specificity is not known. Unique molecular identifiers were affixed to single, distinct cDNA molecules. One entry per CDR3 protein results from TCRdb running MiXCR on the 5' RACE reads. The table shows roughly 28,000 distinct CDR3 sequences, with around 5.9% occurring only once. This sample stems from a study of early T cells in non-severe SARS-CoV-2 infection. The study, taken as a whole, reports: Comparison of clonotypes with VDJdb favored anti-spike CD8 responses while missing private and CD4 specificities.

The CDR3 length is 13 residues. The V gene's germline CDR1 is SQVTM and CDR2 ANQGSEA. Trimming stripped 7 bases from V and 3 bases from J, with 16 bases between. The sequencing sample was made of whole blood. The sequence was collected from an adult who was a healthcare worker with PCR-confirmed SARS-CoV-2 infection or an uninfected control (not recorded which). The rearrangement links TRBV29-1 to TRBJ2-7; D is perhaps TRBD2 (7 bases). CDR3 coding DNA: TGCAGCGCCCGTAGGGGGGGGGACTACGAGCAGTACTTC. Its translation: CSARRGGDYEQYF.